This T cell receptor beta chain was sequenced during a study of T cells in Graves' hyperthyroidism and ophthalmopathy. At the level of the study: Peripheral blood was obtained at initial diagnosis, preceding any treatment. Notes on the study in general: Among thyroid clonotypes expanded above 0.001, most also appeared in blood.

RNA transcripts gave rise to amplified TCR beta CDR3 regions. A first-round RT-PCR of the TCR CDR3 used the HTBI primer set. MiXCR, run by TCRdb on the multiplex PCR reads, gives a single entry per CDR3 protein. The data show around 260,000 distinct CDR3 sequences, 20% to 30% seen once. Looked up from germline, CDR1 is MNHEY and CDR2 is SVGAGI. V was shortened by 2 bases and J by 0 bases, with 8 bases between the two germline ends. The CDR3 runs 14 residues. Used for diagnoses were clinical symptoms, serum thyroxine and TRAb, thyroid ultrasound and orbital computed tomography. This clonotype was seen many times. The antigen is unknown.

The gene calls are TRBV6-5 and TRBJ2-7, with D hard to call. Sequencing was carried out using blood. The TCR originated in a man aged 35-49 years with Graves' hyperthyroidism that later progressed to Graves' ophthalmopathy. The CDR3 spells CASSYAGSSYEQYF. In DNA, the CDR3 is TGTGCCAGCAGTTACGCCGGTAGCTCCTACGAGCAGTACTTC.